These 7 T cell receptor beta chains originate from one sample sequenced in a study of T cells in women clearing cervical HPV infection. Sequenced by immunoSEQ multiplex PCR; TCRdb stores in-frame clones only, minus some. Here the sample table reports 30,000 to 50,000 clones. The sample consisted of blood buffy coat. Receptor source: a woman between 18 and 70 years old with a cervical HPV16 infection that either progressed to CIN3+ or cleared (not recorded which).

On this clone itself: The read terminates 3 residues ahead of where the CDR3 ends, so the germline J gene completes it. The V call is TRBV20-1, the J call TRBJ1-1; TRBD1 matches 7 bases. The CDR3 totals 13 residues. Per the germline V gene, CDR1 is DFQATT and CDR2 is SNEGSKA (reference sequence). V lost 2 bases to trimming and J lost 5 bases; unmatched junction nucleotides: 5. The CDR3 bases that were read are TGCAGTGCTAGACAGGGGGAGAGGACTGAA. Its translation: CSARQGERTE. The entire CDR3 is CSARQGERTEAFF.

As for this clone: The sequence runs out 3 residues before the end of the CDR3; the remainder is reconstructed from the germline J gene. This rearrangement joins TRBV19 to TRBJ1-1; 7 nucleotides line up with TRBD1. The CDR3 loop spans 12 amino acids. Losses at the gene ends were 8 bases for V and 5 bases for J; bases not matched to a gene: 5. Germline CDR1 and CDR2: LNHDA and SQIVND (reference sequence). The CDR3 spells CASRLQGTEAFF. The CDR3 DNA, read in part, is TGTGCCAGTCGCCTACAGGGGACTGAA.

A note on this clone: The CDR3 goes on 3 residues after the read ends, and that part is filled in from the germline J gene. The chain carries TRBV5-1 and TRBJ2-1, with a tentative D call TRBD2 (5 bases). This CDR3 is 14 amino acids long. Germline values: CDR1 SGHRS, CDR2 YFSETQ. V dropped 3 bases and J dropped 9 bases, with 16 bases sitting between them. CDR3 DNA (partial): TGCGCCAGCAGCTCCAGGACTCGGGATCTTGAG. This encodes CASSSRTRDLE. The entire CDR3 is CASSSRTRDLEQFF.

Turning to this clone: The read comes to an end 3 residues before the CDR3 does, leaving the germline J gene to fill in the end. J is TRBJ1-5 and V is TRBV12-3 or TRBV12-4; a possible D gene is TRBD1 (6 bases). V was shortened by 5 bases and J by 2 bases, with 16 bases between the two germline ends. The CDR3 contains 16 residues. CDR3 sequence: CASSPDTGHRNQPQHF. Incomplete CDR3 DNA: TGTGCCAGCAGTCCGGACACAGGGCATCGCAATCAGCCC.

Of note for this clone: The read ends 3 residues before the CDR3 terminus; that terminus is restored from the germline J gene. The rearrangement uses TRBV7-9 and TRBJ2-5; D perhaps matches TRBD2 (5 bases). Germline CDR1 reads SEHNR; CDR2 reads FQNEAQ (reference sequence). The CDR3 loop spans 13 amino acids. The V and J ends lost 3 bases and 3 bases respectively, with 8 bases between them. Here the CDR3 reads CASSFTREETQYF. The CDR3 DNA, read in part, is TGTGCCAGCAGCTTCACTAGAGAAGAGACC.

A note on this clone: Sequencing ends 3 residues short of the CDR3 end; the germline J gene provides the rest. This chain links TRBV12-3 or TRBV12-4 with TRBJ2-5; maybe TRBD2 (7 bases). The CDR3 runs to 14 residues. V was trimmed by 2 bases and J by 5 bases, leaving 12 bases between them. Here the CDR3 reads CASSLRGARETQYF. The sequenced part of the CDR3 DNA is TGTGCCAGCAGTTTACGGGGGGCCCGGGAGACC.

A word on this clone: The read halts 3 residues ahead of the CDR3 end, with the missing end drawn from the germline J gene. The chain has TRBV2 and TRBJ1-4; TRBD1 aligns across 8 bases. Germline-derived CDR1 and CDR2 are SNHLY and FYNNEI. V lost 6 bases to trimming and J lost 3 bases; unmatched junction nucleotides: 3. The CDR3 extends over 14 amino acids. The CDR3 spells CASSPTGANEKLFF. Partial CDR3 DNA: TGTGCCAGCAGCCCGACAGGGGCTAATGAAAAA.